Below are 21 T cell receptor beta chains sequenced from a single sample in a study of CD8+ T cells in alopecia areata. Following RNA extraction, reverse transcription yielded cDNA that acted as the sequencing template. Using immunoSEQ multiplex PCR, the repertoire was profiled, and TCRdb retains in-frame clones only, with some absent. The profile shows 110,000 to 150,000 clones, roughly three fifths of them singletons. The source material was CD4+ T cells sorted from blood, sampled at week 0. Source of these receptors: a human donor with alopecia areata.

This chain uses TRBV29-1 with TRBJ2-7, with D tentatively TRBD1 or TRBD2 (6 bases each). Germline V gives CDR1 SQVTM, CDR2 ANQGSEA. Between the trimmed V and J ends, which lost 6 bases and 0 bases, there was a span of 15 bases. The CDR3 sequence is 14 residues long. The CDR3 coding sequence is TGCAGCGTCCGAGGGGGGATCAACTCCTACGAGCAGTACTTC. It translates to CSVRGGINSYEQYF.

This clone was observed a handful of times. V usage is TRBV5-1 and J usage is TRBJ1-1; 9 bases match TRBD1. The CDR3 has 14 residues. CDR1 is SGHRS, CDR2 YFSETQ, per germline. V dropped 4 bases and J dropped 4; count of bases not matched to a gene: 5. The CDR3 coding sequence is TGCGCCAGCAGCCTACAGGGGGCGAGCACTGAAGCTTTCTTT. Protein: CASSLQGASTEAFF.

This clone was counted a few times. This chain uses TRBV23-1 with TRBJ1-1; no definite D call. TRBV23-1 is an ORF for which the function is uncertain. Trimming cost V 6 bases and J 7 bases, with 9 bases left between them. The CDR3 has 11 residues. CDR3 sequence: CASRVTIEAFF. CDR3 sequence (DNA): TGCGCCAGCAGGGTAACCATTGAAGCTTTCTTT.

This clone was seen more than once but under ten times. This chain links TRBV7-2 with TRBJ2-1, with 7 bases that match TRBD2. Losses at the gene ends were 4 bases for V and 4 bases for J; bases not matched to a gene: 10. CDR3 length equals 16 residues. Germline V gene lookup returns CDR1 SGHTA and CDR2 FQGNSA. This CDR3 is CASSYTSGGVYNEQFF. CDR3 sequence (DNA): TGTGCCAGCAGCTATACTTCGGGGGGTGTATACAATGAGCAGTTCTTC.

The chain employs TRBV10-3 and TRBJ1-2, with D unresolved. This CDR3 has 15 amino acids. CDR1 is ENHRY, CDR2 SYGVKD, per germline. V lost 4 bases and J 0 bases, leaving 12 bases between the germline ends. This CDR3 is CAISVRAPANYGYTF. The CDR3 DNA sequence: TGTGCCATCAGTGTACGGGCCCCGGCTAACTATGGCTACACCTTC.

This clone has only one observation. The chain employs TRBV15 and TRBJ1-2, with TRBD1 as a possible D gene (5 bases). Germline CDR1 reads LNHNV; CDR2 reads YYDKDF (reference sequence). CDR3 size: 16 residues. Between the trimmed V and J ends, which lost 0 bases and 2 bases, there was a span of 13 bases. The CDR3 DNA is TGTGCCACCAGCAGAGAGCGGTTTCGGGGGAACTATGGCTACACCTTC. This encodes CATSRERFRGNYGYTF.

This clone has a single count. The chain employs TRBV29-1 and TRBJ1-5; D remains unclear. Germline V gene sequence: CDR1 SQVTM, CDR2 ANQGSEA. Between the trimmed V and J ends, which lost 6 bases and 3 bases, there was a span of 12 bases. This CDR3 is 13 amino acids long. CDR3 region: CSVRSDFNQPQHF. The CDR3 coding sequence is TGCAGCGTGCGGTCCGATTTCAATCAGCCCCAGCATTTT.

J is TRBJ1-2 and V is TRBV25-1, with a possible D match to TRBD1 (5 bases). Germline loops: CDR1 MGHDK, CDR2 SYGVNS. The germline V and J ends were trimmed by 3 bases and 8 bases, with 16 bases remaining between them. The length of the CDR3 is 14 residues. CDR3 in amino acids: CASSDQGTAFGYTF. DNA for the CDR3: TGTGCCAGCAGTGACCAGGGCACAGCCTTCGGCTACACCTTC.

This chain joins TRBV7-2 and TRBJ2-2; D gene unclear. In germline, CDR1 is SGHTA, CDR2 FQGNSA. The CDR3 covers 13 residues. V was pared by 5 bases and J by 3 bases, with 7 bases between. The DNA for the CDR3 is TGTGCCAGCAGCCGTGGGGACACCGGGGAGCTGTTTTTT. It codes for CASSRGDTGELFF. The variable domain in full, completed from reference TRBV7-2 and TRBJ2-2, reads GAGVSQSPSNKVTEKGKDVELRCDPISGHTALYWYRQSLGQGLEFLIYFQGNSAPDKSGLPSDRFSAERTGGSVSTLTIQRTQQEDSAVYLCASSRGDTGELFFGEGSRLTVL.

The rearrangement uses TRBV7-2 and TRBJ1-2, with D unclear. This CDR3 region has 12 residues. V shed 3 bases and J shed 10 bases, with 12 bases lying between them. CDR1 is SGHTA and CDR2 is FQGNSA in the germline V gene. This CDR3 is CASSFNNEVYTF. CDR3 bases: TGTGCCAGCAGCTTCAACAACGAGGTCTACACCTTC.

The chain employs TRBV2 and TRBJ1-2, with 9 positions matching TRBD1. Germline CDR1 and CDR2: SNHLY and FYNNEI. CDR3 size: 16 residues. V gave up 3 bases and J gave up 1 base; unmatched junction bases: 6. The CDR3 here is CASSDVSTGGNYGYTF. The CDR3 coding sequence is TGTGCCAGCAGTGATGTGTCGACAGGGGGTAACTATGGCTACACCTTC.

V is TRBV30 and J is TRBJ2-1; a possible D gene is TRBD2 (5 bases). From germline, CDR1 is GTSNPN and CDR2 SVGIG (reference sequence). Deletions cut 0 bases from V and 9 bases from J, with 21 bases between. The CDR3 is 16 amino acids. The DNA of the CDR3 is TGTGCCTGGAGTGTACCGTCCCCACCGGGGTACGGTGAGCAGTTCTTC. Amino acids: CAWSVPSPPGYGEQFF.

The V and J genes are TRBV7-9 and TRBJ1-2; D gene unclear. Germline V gene data show CDR1 as SEHNR and CDR2 as FQNEAQ (reference sequence). The CDR3 runs 13 residues. The V end lost 4 bases, the J end lost 0 bases, and 6 bases lay between the germline ends. This CDR3 is CASSSGTNYGYTF. CDR3 in DNA: TGTGCCAGCAGCTCGGGTACTAACTATGGCTACACCTTC. The full variable domain, completed using reference TRBV7-9 and TRBJ1-2, is DTGVSQNPRHKITKRGQNVTFRCDPISEHNRLYWYRQTLGQGPEFLTYFQNEAQLEKSRLLSDRFSAERPKGSFSTLEIQRTEQGDSAMYLCASSSGTNYGYTFGSGTRLTVV.

The rearrangement links TRBV7-9 to TRBJ2-1, with TRBD2 matching 13 bases. CDR1 and CDR2 from the germline V gene are SEHNR and FQNEAQ (reference sequence). V trimming: 3 bases; J trimming: 8 bases; junction bases outside the gene matches: 7. The CDR3 is 16 amino acids. This CDR3 reads CASSLGLAGRVHEQFF. Here the CDR3 DNA reads TGTGCCAGCAGCTTGGGACTAGCGGGGCGTGTACATGAGCAGTTCTTC.

V gene TRBV10-3 combines with J gene TRBJ2-5, with a weak D call TRBD1 (6 bases). Germline V lookup: CDR1 ENHRY, CDR2 SYGVKD. The CDR3 loop spans 12 amino acids. V gave up 11 bases and J gave up 3 bases, with 13 bases separating them. The DNA of the CDR3 is TGTGCCTCTAGGGACACTGAAGAGACCCAGTACTTC. It encodes CASRDTEETQYF.

This clone was observed a few times. The chain employs TRBV29-1 and TRBJ2-5; 7 bases are a match to TRBD1. CDR1 SQVTM and CDR2 ANQGSEA come from the germline V gene. The CDR3 has 13 amino acids. J gave up 4 bases and V 4 bases, and 6 bases lay outside the gene matches. The chain's CDR3 is CSVGQGQGETQYF. CDR3 in DNA: TGCAGCGTTGGACAGGGTCAGGGAGAGACCCAGTACTTC.

J is TRBJ1-1 and V is TRBV4-3, with TRBD1 identical over 8 bases. CDR3 length equals 18 residues. V gave up 0 bases and J gave up 0 bases; unmatched junction bases: 9. CDR1 and CDR2 from the germline V gene are LGHNA and YSLEER. The CDR3 region is CASSQDLLRTGLNTEAFF. The CDR3 DNA reads TGCGCCAGCAGCCAAGATCTTTTAAGGACAGGGTTGAACACTGAAGCTTTCTTT.

This chain connects TRBV10-3 to TRBJ2-3, with D possibly matching TRBD2 (6 bases). The CDR3 runs 12 residues. Germline V lookup: CDR1 ENHRY, CDR2 SYGVKD. The V end lost 3 bases, the J end lost 9 bases, and 10 bases lay between the germline ends. CDR3 loop: CAISERAGTQYF. CDR3 in DNA: TGTGCCATCAGTGAAAGGGCGGGGACGCAGTATTTT.

This clone has just a few counts. V usage is TRBV5-1 and J usage is TRBJ2-3; D uncertain. V lost 0 bases and J 0 bases, leaving 8 bases between the germline ends. The CDR3 consists of 15 residues. From germline, CDR1 is SGHRS and CDR2 YFSETQ. This CDR3 reads CASSLASTSTDTQYF. In nucleotides, the CDR3 is TGCGCCAGCAGCTTGGCAAGTACTAGCACAGATACGCAGTATTTT.

The chain recombines TRBV23-1 with TRBJ1-5; D is possibly TRBD1 (5 bases). TRBV23-1 is assigned to the ORF class and has an uncertain function. V gave up 11 bases and J gave up 5 bases, with 16 bases separating them. This CDR3 comprises 13 residues. CDR3 DNA sequence: TGCGCCGGAACCCGACGGACACATCAGCCCCAGCATTTT. Translating gives CAGTRRTHQPQHF.

This clone was seen just once. The chain links TRBV7-2 to TRBJ2-5; D gene unclear. Germline V gives CDR1 SGHTA, CDR2 FQGNSA. Trimming removed 3 bases at V and 6 bases at J, with 11 bases between. CDR3 length: 13 amino acids. The CDR3 DNA reads as TGTGCCAGCAGCTTTAGCCCGGAAAAGACCCAGTACTTC. Protein sequence: CASSFSPEKTQYF.